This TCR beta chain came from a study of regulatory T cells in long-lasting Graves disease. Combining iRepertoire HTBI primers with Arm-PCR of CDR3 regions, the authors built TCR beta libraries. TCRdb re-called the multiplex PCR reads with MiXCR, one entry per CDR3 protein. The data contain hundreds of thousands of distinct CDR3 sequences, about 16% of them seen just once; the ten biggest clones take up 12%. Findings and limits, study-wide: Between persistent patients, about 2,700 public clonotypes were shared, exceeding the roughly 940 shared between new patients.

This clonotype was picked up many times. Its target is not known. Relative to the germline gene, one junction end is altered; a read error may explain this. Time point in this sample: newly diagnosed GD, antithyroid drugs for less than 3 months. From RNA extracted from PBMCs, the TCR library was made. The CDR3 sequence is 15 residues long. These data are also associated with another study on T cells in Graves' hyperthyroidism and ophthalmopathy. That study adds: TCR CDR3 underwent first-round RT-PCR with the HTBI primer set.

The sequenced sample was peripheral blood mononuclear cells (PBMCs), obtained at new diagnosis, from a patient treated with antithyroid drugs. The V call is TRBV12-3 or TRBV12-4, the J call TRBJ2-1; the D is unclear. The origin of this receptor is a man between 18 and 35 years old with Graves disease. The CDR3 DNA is TGTGCCAGCTGTTTCACTCACACGGCCGGCAATGAGCAGTTCTTC. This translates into CASCFTHTAGNEQFF.